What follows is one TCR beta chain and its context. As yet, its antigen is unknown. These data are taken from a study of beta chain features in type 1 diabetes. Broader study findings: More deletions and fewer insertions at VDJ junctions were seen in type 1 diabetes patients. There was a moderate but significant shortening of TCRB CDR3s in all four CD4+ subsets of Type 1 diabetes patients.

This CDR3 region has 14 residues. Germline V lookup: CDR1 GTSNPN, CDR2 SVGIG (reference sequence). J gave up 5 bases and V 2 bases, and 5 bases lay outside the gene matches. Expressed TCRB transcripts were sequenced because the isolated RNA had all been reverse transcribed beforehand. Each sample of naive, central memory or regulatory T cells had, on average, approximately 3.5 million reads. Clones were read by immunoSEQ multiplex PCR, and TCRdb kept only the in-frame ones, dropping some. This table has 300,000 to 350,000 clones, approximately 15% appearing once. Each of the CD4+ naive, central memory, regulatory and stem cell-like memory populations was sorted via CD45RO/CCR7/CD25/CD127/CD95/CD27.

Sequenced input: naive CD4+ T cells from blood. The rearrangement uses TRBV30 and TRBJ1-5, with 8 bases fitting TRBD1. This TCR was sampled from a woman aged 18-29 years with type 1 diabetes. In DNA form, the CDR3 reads TGTGCCTGGAGTCGGACAGGGCCCCATCAGCCCCAGCATTTT. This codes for CAWSRTGPHQPQHF. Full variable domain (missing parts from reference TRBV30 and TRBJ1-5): SQTIHQWPATLVQPVGSPLSLECTVEGTSNPNLYWYRQAAGRGLQLLFYSVGIGQISSEVPQNLSASRPQDRQFILSSKKLLLSDSGFYLCAWSRTGPHQPQHFGDGTRLSIL.